Shown below are 10 T cell receptor beta chains from a single sample sequenced in a study of blood T cells in healthy people across ages. The use of a sample-barcoded 5' primer and a J-beta primer mix characterized a second PCR of roughly 6 to 11 cycles. TCRdb passed the 5' RACE reads through MiXCR, listing each CDR3 protein once. The data show about 800,000 distinct CDR3 sequences, 58% seen once. Sequencing was done on a sample of blood. These receptors came from a man aged 25-45 years in good health.

In this sample, this clonotype turned up a few times. This chain links TRBV20-1 with TRBJ2-1, with TRBD2 identical over 8 bases. The trim removed 5 bases at V and 9 bases at J, leaving 12 bases unmatched. Germline loops: CDR1 DFQATT, CDR2 SNEGSKA (reference sequence). This CDR3 is 14 amino acids long. CDR3: CSAAGLVDSSEQFF. CDR3 DNA sequence: TGCAGTGCTGCGGGACTAGTAGATTCCAGTGAGCAGTTCTTC.

The chain uses TRBV28 and TRBJ2-1; 8 bases line up with TRBD1. The CDR3 has 15 amino acids. With 7 bases clipped from V and 3 bases from J, the junction kept 8 bases outside the gene matches. CDR1 is MDHEN, CDR2 SYDVKM, per germline. As DNA, the CDR3 is TGTGCCAGCACCGAAGACAGGGGAAACTACAATGAGCAGTTCTTC. It yields the protein CASTEDRGNYNEQFF.

The chain uses TRBV29-1 and TRBJ2-4; the match to TRBD1 covers 9 bases. Germline CDR1 is SQVTM and CDR2 is ANQGSEA. The CDR3 length is 12 residues. V lost 6 bases and J lost 7; bases outside the gene matches: 4. DNA for the CDR3: TGCAGCGTGAACAGGGGGCCTAACATTCAGTACTTC. Protein sequence: CSVNRGPNIQYF.

V gene TRBV7-2 combines with J gene TRBJ2-1; TRBD2 aligns across 7 bases. V shed 3 bases, J shed 0 bases, and the junction held 11 bases outside the gene matches. Germline-derived CDR1 and CDR2 are SGHTA and FQGNSA. The length of the CDR3 is 18 residues. The CDR3 nucleotides are TGTGCCAGCAGCTTTAGGATGGGGCTAGCGGCCTCCTACAATGAGCAGTTCTTC. Translation: CASSFRMGLAASYNEQFF.

The rearrangement joins TRBV7-9 to TRBJ1-1; the D gene is possibly TRBD1 (6 bases). Trimming left V 3 bases short and J 11 bases short, with 16 bases between. Germline CDR1 and CDR2: SEHNR and FQNEAQ (reference sequence). The CDR3 spans 13 residues. CDR3 sequence: CASSLEGGRAAFF. For the CDR3, the DNA is TGTGCCAGCAGCTTGGAGGGGGGGCGGGCGGCTTTCTTT.

This rearrangement joins TRBV4-2 to TRBJ2-3, with D uncertain. Germline lookup yields CDR1 LGHNA and CDR2 YNFKEQ. The CDR3 is 14 residues long. V was cut by 1 base and J by 4 bases, with 9 bases left in between. CDR3: CASSQVSASDTQYF. The CDR3 DNA sequence: TGTGCCAGCAGCCAAGTTTCCGCTTCAGATACGCAGTATTTT.

The gene calls are TRBV7-9 and TRBJ1-6; 9 nucleotides agree with TRBD1. Germline lookup yields CDR1 SEHNR and CDR2 FQNEAQ (reference sequence). CDR3 length: 15 amino acids. Losses at the gene ends were 2 bases for V and 9 bases for J; bases not matched to a gene: 5. The DNA of the CDR3 is TGTGCCAGCAGCTTAATGGGACAGGGTAGTTCACCCCTCCACTTT. Protein product: CASSLMGQGSSPLHF.

This clonotype was recorded only once. The germline gene is not matched at one end of the junction; a read error may be the cause. The V gene is TRBV6-1, the J gene TRBJ2-6; 10 bases agree with TRBD1. This CDR3 is 17 amino acids long. Per germline, CDR1 MNHNS and CDR2 SASEGT. CDR3 bases: TGTGCCAGTGACAGGGGGCCTGTCGACTCTGGGACCAACGTCCTGACTTTC. Its protein is CASDRGPVDSGTNVLTF.

This clonotype was recorded many times. The chain joins TRBV5-1 to TRBJ2-5; perhaps TRBD1 as D (5 bases). The CDR3 runs 14 residues. Trimming removed 0 bases at V and 1 base at J, with 7 bases between. Germline assignment: CDR1 SGHRS and CDR2 YFSETQ. CDR3 bases: TGCGCCAGCAGCTTGGGACAGATCCAAGAGACCCAGTACTTC. It is translated as CASSLGQIQETQYF.

This chain joins TRBV7-6 and TRBJ1-1, with TRBD1 matching over 8 bases. Germline V gene data show CDR1 as SGHVS and CDR2 as FNYEAQ. This CDR3 comprises 13 residues. J was trimmed by 10 bases and V by 5 bases; bases with no gene match: 9. The CDR3 loop reads CASSDRQGKRAFF. The CDR3 DNA sequence: TGTGCCAGCAGCGACAGACAGGGGAAGCGAGCTTTCTTT. Full variable domain (outside the CDR3, taken from reference TRBV7-6 and TRBJ1-1): GAGVSQSPRYKVTKRGQDVALRCDPISGHVSLYWYRQALGQGPEFLTYFNYEAQQDKSGLPNDRFSAERPEGSISTLTIQRTEQRDSAMYRCASSDRQGKRAFFGQGTRLTVV.